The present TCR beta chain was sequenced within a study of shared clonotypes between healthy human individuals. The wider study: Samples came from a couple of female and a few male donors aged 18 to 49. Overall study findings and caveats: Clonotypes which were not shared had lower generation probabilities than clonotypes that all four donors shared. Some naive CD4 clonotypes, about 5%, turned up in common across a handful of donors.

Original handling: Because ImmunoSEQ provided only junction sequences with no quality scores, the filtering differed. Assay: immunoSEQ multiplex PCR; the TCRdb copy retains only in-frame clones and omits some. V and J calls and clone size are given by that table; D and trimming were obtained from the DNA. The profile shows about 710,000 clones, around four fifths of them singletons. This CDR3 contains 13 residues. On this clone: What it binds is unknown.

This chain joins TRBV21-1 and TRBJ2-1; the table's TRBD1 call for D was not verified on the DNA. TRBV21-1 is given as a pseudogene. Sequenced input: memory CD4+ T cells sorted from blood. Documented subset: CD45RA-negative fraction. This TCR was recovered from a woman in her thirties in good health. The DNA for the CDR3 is TGTGCCAGCGATAAGGACGGAGCCAGGGGGCAGTTCTTC. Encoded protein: CASDKDGARGQFF.